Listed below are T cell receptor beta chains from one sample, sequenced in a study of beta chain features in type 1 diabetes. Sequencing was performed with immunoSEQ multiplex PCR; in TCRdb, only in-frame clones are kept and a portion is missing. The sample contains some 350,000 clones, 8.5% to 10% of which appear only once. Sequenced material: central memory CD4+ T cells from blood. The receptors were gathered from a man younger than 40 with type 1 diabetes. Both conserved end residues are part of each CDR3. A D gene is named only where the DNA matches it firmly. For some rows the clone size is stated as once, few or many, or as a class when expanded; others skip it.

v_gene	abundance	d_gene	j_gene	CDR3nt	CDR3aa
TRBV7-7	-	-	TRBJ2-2	TGTGCCAGCAGCTCCGGGACGGGGAGGGAGCTGTTTTTT	CASSSGTGRELFF
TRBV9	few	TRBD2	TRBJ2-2	TGTGCCAGCAGCGTAACTAGCGGGATACGAGGGGAGCTGTTTTTT	CASSVTSGIRGELFF
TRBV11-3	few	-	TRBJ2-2	TGTGCCAGCAGCCCTGGGGGGACATCGAACACCGGGGAGCTGTTTTTT	CASSPGGTSNTGELFF
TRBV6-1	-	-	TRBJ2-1	TGTGCCAGCATTGGGGACTTTAGCGGTTACAATGAGCAGTTCTTC	CASIGDFSGYNEQFF
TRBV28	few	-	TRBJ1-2	TGTGCCAGCAGCCCATCGCAGTCCTATGGCTACACCTTC	CASSPSQSYGYTF
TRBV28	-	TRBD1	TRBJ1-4	TGTGCCAGCAGTTTATCACCGGGGCAGACGGGACAGACGAATGAAAAACTGTTTTTT	CASSLSPGQTGQTNEKLFF
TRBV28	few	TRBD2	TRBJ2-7	TGTGCCAGCAGTTTCGGGACTAGCGGGGTAAAGCAGTACTTC	CASSFGTSGVKQYF
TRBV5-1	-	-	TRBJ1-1	TGCGCCAGCAGCTCATCGGTGTTGGCCACCGAAGCTTTCTTT	CASSSSVLATEAFF
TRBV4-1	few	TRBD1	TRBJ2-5	TGCGCCAGCAGCCACCCCGACAGGGAAGAGACCCAGTACTTC	CASSHPDREETQYF
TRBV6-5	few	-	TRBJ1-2	TGTGCCAGCAGTCAGGGGTCCGGCTACACCTTC	CASSQGSGYTF
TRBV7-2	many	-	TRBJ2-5	TGTGCCAGCAGCCTTTTTGAGGGAGAGACCCAGTACTTC	CASSLFEGETQYF
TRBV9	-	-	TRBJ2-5	TGTGCCAGCAGCACATGGGGGTACGGGACCCAGTACTTC	CASSTWGYGTQYF
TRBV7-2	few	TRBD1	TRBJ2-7	TGTGCCAGCAGCTCCGGACAGGGACAATACGAGCAGTACTTC	CASSSGQGQYEQYF
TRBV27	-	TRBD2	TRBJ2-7	TGTGCCAGCAGTTTTGGGGGGACTAGCGGGTCCTACGAGCAGTACTTC	CASSFGGTSGSYEQYF
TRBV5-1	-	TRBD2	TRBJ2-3	TGCGCCAGCAGCAGCCACGCGGGGGAAGATACGCAGTATTTT	CASSSHAGEDTQYF
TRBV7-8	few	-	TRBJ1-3	TGTGCCAGCAGCTTCCATGTAGCTTCTGGAAACACCATATATTTT	CASSFHVASGNTIYF
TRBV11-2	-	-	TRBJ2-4	TGTGCCAGCAGCTCCCCGACAACTAGGGACATTCAGTACTTC	CASSSPTTRDIQYF
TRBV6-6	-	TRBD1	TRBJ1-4	TGTGCCAGCTCCCCAGGACAGGCTCGACGTGAAAAACTGTTTTTT	CASSPGQARREKLFF
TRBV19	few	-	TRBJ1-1	TGTGCCAGTAGTTATACAGCGAACACTGAAGCTTTCTTT	CASSYTANTEAFF
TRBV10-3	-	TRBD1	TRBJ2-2	TGTGCCATCCTCCGACAGGGGGCCGGGGAGCTGTTTTTT	CAILRQGAGELFF
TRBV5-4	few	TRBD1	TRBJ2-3	TGTGCCAGCAGCCCCGCCGGGACAGCAAGCACAGATACGCAGTATTTT	CASSPAGTASTDTQYF
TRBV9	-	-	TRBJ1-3	TGTGCCAGCAGCCCCCCTGGAAACACCATATATTTT	CASSPPGNTIYF
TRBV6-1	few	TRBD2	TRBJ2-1	TGTGCCAGCAGTAGAAGTAGCGGGGGGGAGCAGTTCTTC	CASSRSSGGEQFF
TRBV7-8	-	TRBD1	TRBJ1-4	TGTGCCAGCAGCTTAGCGACAGGGGCTAATGAAAAACTGTTTTTT	CASSLATGANEKLFF
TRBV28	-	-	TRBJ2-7	TGTGCCAGCAGTTTACTGGAAAGGGAGCAGTACTTC	CASSLLEREQYF
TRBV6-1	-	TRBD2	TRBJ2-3	TGTGCCAGCAGTGGGGGGAGGGACACAGATACGCAGTATTTT	CASSGGRDTDTQYF
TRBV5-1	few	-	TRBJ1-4	TGCGCCAGCAGCATAGGGGGGGCTAATGAAAAACTGTTTTTT	CASSIGGANEKLFF
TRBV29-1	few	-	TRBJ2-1	TGCAGCATAGACAGCTCCTACAATGAGCAGTTCTTC	CSIDSSYNEQFF
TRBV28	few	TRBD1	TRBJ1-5	TGTGCCAGCAGTAAGCGGGACAGGGACCATCAGCCCCAGCATTTT	CASSKRDRDHQPQHF
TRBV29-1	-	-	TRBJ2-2	TGCAGCGTTGGAGGCGGGATTCTAGGGGAGCTGTTTTTT	CSVGGGILGELFF
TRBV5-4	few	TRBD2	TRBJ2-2	TGTGCCAGCAGCTTGGAACTAGCGGGAATTAACACCGGGGAGCTGTTTTTT	CASSLELAGINTGELFF
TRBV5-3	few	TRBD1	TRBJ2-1	TGTGCCAGCACCCTAAGGACAGGGGGGGGCAATGAGCAGTTCTTC	CASTLRTGGGNEQFF
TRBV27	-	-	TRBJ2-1	TGTGCCAGCAGTTTGAATAGAAATGAGCAGTTCTTC	CASSLNRNEQFF
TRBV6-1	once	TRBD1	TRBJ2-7	TGTGCCAGCAGGACCGAGACAGGGAATTACGAGCAGTACTTC	CASRTETGNYEQYF
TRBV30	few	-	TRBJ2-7	TGTGCCTGGGGGACTTATTACGAGCAGTACTTC	CAWGTYYEQYF
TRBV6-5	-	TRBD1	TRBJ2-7	TGTGCCAGCAGTTACTCGGGGCCGGGACAGGGGGAAACCTTC	CASSYSGPGQGETF
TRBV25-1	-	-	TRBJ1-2	TGTGCCAGCAGTGAAGTGGCAGGGGTCGGCTACACCTTC	CASSEVAGVGYTF
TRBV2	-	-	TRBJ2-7	TGTGCCGCCTTCCCGGGCCTCGGTTCGGACGAGCAGTACTTC	CAAFPGLGSDEQYF
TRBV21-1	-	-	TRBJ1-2	TGTGCCAGCAGCAAAGAAGGCGAAAACTATGGCTACACCTTC	CASSKEGENYGYTF
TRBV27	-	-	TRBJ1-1	TGTGCCAGCACCCCTACGGGAAACGGCGCTGAAGCTTTCTTT	CASTPTGNGAEAFF
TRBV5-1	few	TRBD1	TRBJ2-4	TGCGCCAGCAGCTTCTTCCCTCGGGGGACAGGGGAAAACATTCAGTACTTC	CASSFFPRGTGENIQYF
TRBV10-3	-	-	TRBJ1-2	TGTGCCATCAGTGAGGGCAGGGGCGACTATGGCTACACCTTC	CAISEGRGDYGYTF
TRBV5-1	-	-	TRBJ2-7	-	CASSLLPSTSGQYF
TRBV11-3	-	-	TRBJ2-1	TGTGCCAGCAGCTTAGTTGAGGGAAAGCAGTTCTTC	CASSLVEGKQFF
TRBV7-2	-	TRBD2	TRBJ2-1	TGTGCCAGCAGCTCCGAGGGTAGCGGGAGGGAAGAGTTCTTC	CASSSEGSGREEFF
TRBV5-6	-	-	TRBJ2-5	TGTGCCAGCAGCTCAGGATCAGAAGGGGCTTTCGATGAGACCCAGTACTTC	CASSSGSEGAFDETQYF
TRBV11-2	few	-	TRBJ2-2	TGTGCCAGCAGCTTACGTGGCGGGACTGGAAACACCGGGGAGCTGTTTTTT	CASSLRGGTGNTGELFF
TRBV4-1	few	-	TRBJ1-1	TGTGCCAGCAGCCAGGCTCTTCGTGTGGGGGGCACTGAAGCTTTCTTT	CASSQALRVGGTEAFF
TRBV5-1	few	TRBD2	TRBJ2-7	TGCGCCAGCAGCTTGGTAGGACTAGCGAACGAGCAGTACTTC	CASSLVGLANEQYF
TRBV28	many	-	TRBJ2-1	TGTGCCAGCAGTTCGTCTTCCTACAATGAGCAGTTCTTC	CASSSSSYNEQFF
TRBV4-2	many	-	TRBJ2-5	TGTGCCAGCAGCTTGTCTGGGGCACGGGAGACCCAGTACTTC	CASSLSGARETQYF